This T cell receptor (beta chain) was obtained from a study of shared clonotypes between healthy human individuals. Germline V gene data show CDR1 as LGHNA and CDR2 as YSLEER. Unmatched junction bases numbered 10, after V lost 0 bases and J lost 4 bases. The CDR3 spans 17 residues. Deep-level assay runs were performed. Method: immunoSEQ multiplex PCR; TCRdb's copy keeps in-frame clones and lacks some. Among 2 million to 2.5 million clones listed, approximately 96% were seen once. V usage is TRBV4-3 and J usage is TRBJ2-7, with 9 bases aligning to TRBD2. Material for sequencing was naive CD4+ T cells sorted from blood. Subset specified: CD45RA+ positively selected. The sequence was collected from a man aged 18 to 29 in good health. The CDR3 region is CASSQDRISGRIYEQYF. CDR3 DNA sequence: TGCGCCAGCAGCCAAGATAGGATTAGCGGGAGAATTTACGAGCAGTACTTC.